A single sample is the source of the 29 T cell receptor beta chains below, sequenced in a study of PD-L1 blockade in urothelial cancer. Assay: immunoSEQ multiplex PCR; the TCRdb copy retains only in-frame clones and omits some. Here the sample spans about 81,000 clones, around four fifths being singletons. The sample's time point: pretreatment peripheral blood. Material: PBMCs, obtained around atezolizumab (anti-PD-L1) treatment. All receptors come from a man aged 40-49 years with urothelial cancer.

The chain carries TRBV7-8 and TRBJ1-2; unclear D gene. The germline V gene has CDR1 SGHVS and CDR2 FQNEAQ. The ends were cut back, 5 bases at V and 4 bases at J, with 17 bases in the middle. The CDR3 runs to 15 residues. CDR3: CASSPVRSRSYGYTF. As DNA, the CDR3 is TGTGCCAGCAGCCCCGTGAGATCAAGATCCTATGGCTACACCTTC.

The gene calls are TRBV5-1 and TRBJ2-3; 7 nucleotides match TRBD1. The V gene's germline CDR1 is SGHRS and CDR2 YFSETQ. V trimming: 4 bases; J trimming: 0 bases; junction bases outside the gene matches: 8. The CDR3 sequence is 16 residues long. CDR3 coding DNA: TGCGCCAGCAGCATGGACAGGCCTCAAAGCACAGATACGCAGTATTTT. This encodes CASSMDRPQSTDTQYF.

V usage is TRBV27 and J usage is TRBJ2-7; D is undetermined. V was cut by 3 bases and J by 7 bases, with 4 bases left in between. Germline values: CDR1 MNHEY, CDR2 SMNVEV (reference sequence). The CDR3 consists of 10 residues. CDR3 DNA sequence: TGTGCCAGCAGTTTCCAGGAGCAGTACTTC. Residues: CASSFQEQYF.

The V call is TRBV28, the J call TRBJ1-5; D remains ambiguous. Germline V gene sequence: CDR1 MDHEN, CDR2 SYDVKM. This CDR3 spans 14 amino acids. The germline V and J ends were trimmed by 4 bases and 3 bases, with 10 bases remaining between them. This CDR3 is CASSSGGINQPQHF. For the CDR3, the DNA is TGTGCCAGCAGTTCAGGAGGTATCAATCAGCCCCAGCATTTT.

The rearrangement uses TRBV29-1 and TRBJ2-5; 7 bases match TRBD1. Per germline, CDR1 SQVTM and CDR2 ANQGSEA. Germline trimming cut 7 bases from V and 6 bases from J; bases unmatched to any gene: 5. The CDR3 totals 11 residues. The CDR3 coding sequence is TGCAGCGGCCGACAGGGACAGACCCAGTACTTC. Protein: CSGRQGQTQYF.

The rearrangement links TRBV30 to TRBJ2-5, with D unclear. Germline CDR1 is GTSNPN and CDR2 is SVGIG (reference sequence). This CDR3 contains 13 residues. V lost 0 bases and J lost 4, with 9 bases in between. CDR3 amino acids: CAWSVQAGETQYF. CDR3 in DNA: TGTGCCTGGAGTGTTCAGGCAGGAGAGACCCAGTACTTC.

The V call is TRBV5-8, the J call TRBJ1-3; D is unclear. The CDR3 sequence is 16 residues long. V gave up 3 bases and J gave up 0 bases, with 13 bases separating them. The germline V gene has CDR1 SGHTS and CDR2 YDEGEE. The CDR3, as DNA: TGTGCCAGCAGCTCCCTCGGGAGGGCCTCTGGAAACACCATATATTTT. Protein sequence: CASSSLGRASGNTIYF.

V usage is TRBV28 and J usage is TRBJ2-2, with D uncertain. The ends were cut back, 4 bases at V and 5 bases at J, with 5 bases in the middle. The CDR3 runs 12 residues. Germline lookup yields CDR1 MDHEN and CDR2 SYDVKM. The CDR3 is CASSSLTGELFF. CDR3 sequence (DNA): TGTGCCAGCAGTTCCCTTACCGGGGAGCTGTTTTTT.

This chain uses TRBV5-1 with TRBJ2-7; D call uncertain. This CDR3 comprises 13 residues. CDR1 is SGHRS and CDR2 is YFSETQ in the germline V gene. Between the trimmed V and J ends, which lost 0 bases and 2 bases, there was a span of 6 bases. CDR3 residues: CASSLEQTYEQYF. The CDR3 DNA reads as TGCGCCAGCAGCTTGGAACAGACCTACGAGCAGTACTTC.

The chain links TRBV18 to TRBJ1-1; 8 bases line up with TRBD1. Trimming at V came to 5 bases and at J to 6 bases, leaving 5 bases not matched to a gene. Germline V gene lookup returns CDR1 KGHSH and CDR2 LQKENI. This CDR3 contains 13 residues. The CDR3 is CASSYDRGSEAFF. The CDR3 bases are TGTGCCAGCTCATATGACAGGGGATCTGAAGCTTTCTTT.

The chain joins TRBV7-2 to TRBJ2-7, with D perhaps matching TRBD2 (5 bases). Deletions cut 1 base from V and 0 bases from J, with 13 bases between. The length of the CDR3 is 16 residues. The germline V gene encodes CDR1 SGHTA and CDR2 FQGNSA. This CDR3 reads CASSLEARAGSYEQYF. The CDR3 DNA reads TGTGCCAGCAGCTTAGAAGCGCGGGCGGGCTCCTACGAGCAGTACTTC.

The chain uses TRBV4-1 and TRBJ2-1; D is possibly TRBD2 (5 bases). Germline assignment: CDR1 MGHRA and CDR2 YSYEKL. There are 15 residues in the CDR3. V shed 1 base and J shed 5 bases, with 12 bases lying between them. The CDR3 sequence is CASSQVGRGNNEQFF. The CDR3, as DNA: TGCGCCAGCAGCCAAGTCGGTCGGGGTAACAATGAGCAGTTCTTC.

This sequence joins TRBV28 and TRBJ1-5; D is uncertain. V lost 2 bases to trimming and J lost 0 bases, with 8 bases between them. There are 15 residues in the CDR3. Germline V gene data show CDR1 as MDHEN and CDR2 as SYDVKM. The CDR3 DNA sequence: TGTGCCAGCAGTTTAATCGTCTTTAGCAATCAGCCCCAGCATTTT. Translation: CASSLIVFSNQPQHF.

This rearrangement joins TRBV11-2 to TRBJ2-7, with 11 nucleotides matching TRBD2. The junction had 12 bases not matched to a gene; V was cut back by 5 bases and J by 6 bases. The CDR3 consists of 16 residues. CDR1 is SGHAT and CDR2 is FQNNGV in the germline V gene. The CDR3 region has the DNA TGTGCCAGCAGCCATAGTCCTAGCGGGAGGTTAAGCGAGCAGTACTTC. Its protein product is CASSHSPSGRLSEQYF.

Written as DNA, the CDR3 is TGTGCCACCAGCAGGAGAACTCAGGGGGGTAATCAGCCCCAGCATTTT. Encoded protein: CATSRRTQGGNQPQHF. The chain carries TRBV15 and TRBJ1-5, with 7 bases matching TRBD1. The J segment lost 4 bases and the V segment lost 3 bases, leaving 9 bases of the junction unmatched. Germline CDR1 LNHNV, CDR2 YYDKDF (reference sequence). The CDR3 contains 16 residues.

The chain recombines TRBV7-2 with TRBJ1-5; D is undetermined. The germline V and J ends were trimmed by 8 bases and 6 bases, with 20 bases remaining between them. CDR3 length: 15 amino acids. Germline V CDR1 and CDR2: SGHTA, FQGNSA. CDR3 nucleotide sequence: TGTGCCAGCTCCTTTAACAGTTTGTTGGGTCAGCCCCAGCATTTT. Protein: CASSFNSLLGQPQHF. Filled out from reference TRBV7-2 and TRBJ1-5, the complete variable domain reads GAGVSQSPSNKVTEKGKDVELRCDPISGHTALYWYRQSLGQGLEFLIYFQGNSAPDKSGLPSDRFSAERTGGSVSTLTIQRTQQEDSAVYLCASSFNSLLGQPQHFGDGTRLSIL.

This chain connects TRBV28 to TRBJ2-1; 10 bases line up with TRBD2. This CDR3 spans 15 amino acids. The V gene end was trimmed by 5 bases and the J gene end by 5 bases; junction bases not matched to a gene: 6. The germline gives CDR1 MDHEN, CDR2 SYDVKM. In DNA, the CDR3 is TGTGCCAGCAGTCCCGGGACTAGCGCCGACAATGAGCAGTTCTTC. Translating it yields CASSPGTSADNEQFF.

This rearrangement joins TRBV19 to TRBJ1-5; 10 bases match TRBD1. The CDR3 runs 13 residues. V trimming: 10 bases; J trimming: 5 bases; junction bases outside the gene matches: 5. The germline V gene encodes CDR1 LNHDA and CDR2 SQIVND (reference sequence). The CDR3 nucleotides read TGTGCCACCGCGGGGACAGGGGATCAGCCCCAGCATTTT. Its protein product is CATAGTGDQPQHF.

The chain combines TRBV18 with TRBJ1-2; D gene unclear. The V end was cut by 3 bases, the J end by 6 bases, with 14 bases between. CDR3 length equals 14 residues. Germline CDR1 and CDR2: KGHSH and LQKENI. The CDR3 nucleotides are TGTGCCAGCTCACCTCAGGTGGCATCGGATGGCTACACCTTC. This gives the protein CASSPQVASDGYTF.

The CDR3, as DNA: TGTGCCACCTCGCGGGACAGGGGGCTAGAGCAGTACTTC. Residues: CATSRDRGLEQYF. The gene calls are TRBV15 and TRBJ2-7; 12 bases map to TRBD1. CDR1 is LNHNV and CDR2 is YYDKDF in the germline V gene (reference sequence). The CDR3 spans 13 residues. J gave up 7 bases and V 8 bases, and 6 bases lay outside the gene matches.

The V gene is TRBV18, the J gene TRBJ2-7, with 9 bases lining up with TRBD2. There are 15 residues in the CDR3. V shed 4 bases and J 5 bases; nucleotides not matched to a gene: 9. CDR1 and CDR2 from the germline V gene are KGHSH and LQKENI. DNA of the CDR3: TGTGCCAGCTCACACGAAGGACTAGCGACTCACGAGCAGTACTTC. Translating it yields CASSHEGLATHEQYF. Together with reference TRBV18 and TRBJ2-7, the CDR3 gives the full variable domain: NAGVMQNPRHLVRRRGQEARLRCSPMKGHSHVYWYRQLPEEGLKFMVYLQKENIIDESGMPKERFSAEFPKEGPSILRIQQVVRGDSAAYFCASSHEGLATHEQYFGPGTRLTVT.

This clone turned up a few times. The chain links TRBV18 to TRBJ2-7; D call uncertain. Germline lookup yields CDR1 KGHSH and CDR2 LQKENI. The CDR3 spans 13 residues. V was clipped by 6 bases and J by 7 bases, with 16 bases between them. The chain's CDR3 is CASSPSVYQEQYF. In DNA form, the CDR3 reads TGTGCCAGCTCCCCGTCGGTCTATCAAGAGCAGTACTTC.

The chain uses TRBV5-4 and TRBJ2-5; D is uncertain. Deletions cut 4 bases from V and 5 bases from J, with 12 bases between. Germline assignment: CDR1 SGHNT and CDR2 YYREEE (reference sequence). The CDR3 runs 13 residues. CDR3 DNA: TGTGCCAGCAGCCGCTCCGCCGGGGAGACCCAGTACTTC. Its translation: CASSRSAGETQYF.

CDR3 protein: CASSLARVDYGYTF. The CDR3 DNA reads as TGCGCCAGCAGCTTGGCCAGGGTAGACTATGGCTACACCTTC. V gene TRBV5-1 combines with J gene TRBJ1-2; D perhaps matches TRBD1 (5 bases). The CDR3 runs to 14 residues. CDR1 SGHRS and CDR2 YFSETQ come from the germline V gene. Trimming took 0 bases from V and 3 from J, leaving 9 bases between them.

The chain couples TRBV18 to TRBJ1-1; possible D gene TRBD1, 6 bases. Germline CDR1 reads KGHSH; CDR2 reads LQKENI. Trimming left V 0 bases short and J 5 bases short, with 13 bases between. CDR3 length equals 15 residues. CDR3 loop: CASSPPLTGRTEAFF. CDR3 coding DNA: TGTGCCAGCTCACCACCGCTTACAGGGCGGACTGAAGCTTTCTTT.

V gene TRBV7-8 combines with J gene TRBJ2-5, with 7 bases fitting TRBD2. The CDR3 is 13 amino acids. Germline loops: CDR1 SGHVS, CDR2 FQNEAQ. V dropped 4 bases and J dropped 2; count of bases not matched to a gene: 1. As DNA, the CDR3 is TGTGCCAGCAGCTACGGGGGGCAAGAGACCCAGTACTTC. Translating it yields CASSYGGQETQYF.

This clone is a singleton in its sample. The V gene is TRBV27, the J gene TRBJ1-4; no clear D. Germline lookup yields CDR1 MNHEY and CDR2 SMNVEV (reference sequence). This CDR3 comprises 15 residues. V was pared by 7 bases and J by 1 base, with 13 bases between. CDR3 amino acids: CASKDPLVTNEKLFF. DNA of the CDR3: TGTGCCAGCAAAGACCCCCTAGTAACTAATGAAAAACTGTTTTTT.

V and J are TRBV6-5 and TRBJ2-1; a possible D gene is TRBD2 (7 bases). Trimming stripped 8 bases from V and 5 bases from J, with 16 bases between. This CDR3 is built from 14 residues. Germline V lookup: CDR1 MNHEY, CDR2 SVGAGI. The CDR3 spells CASGGAAENNEQFF. The CDR3 region has the DNA TGTGCCAGCGGGGGGGCAGCGGAAAACAATGAGCAGTTCTTC.

The genes are TRBV30 and TRBJ1-6; 7 nucleotides line up with TRBD1. The CDR3 extends over 16 amino acids. Trimming removed 1 base from V and 4 bases from J; junction bases left unmatched: 7. Germline V gene sequence: CDR1 GTSNPN, CDR2 SVGIG (reference sequence). In nucleotides, the CDR3 is TGTGCCTGGAGTGCCCCCAAACAGGGGTATAATTCACCCCTCCACTTT. It codes for CAWSAPKQGYNSPLHF.